Each of the 20 T cell receptor beta chains below was sequenced from the same sample in a study of PD-L1 blockade in urothelial cancer listed by TCRdb under 2017. Library construction relied on the immunoSEQ multiplex PCR assay. Entries here come from immuneACCESS through TCRdb and include only in-frame sequences with V and J called. Some clones fail to appear in such tables; in the studies checked, an unresolved V gene covers under half of the shortfall, and the cause of the remainder is unknown. The sample data list approximately 65,000 clones, and around 90% of these were observed just once. Clones ranked in the top ten supply 3.4% of the sample. The sample here was PBMCs, taken around atezolizumab (anti-PD-L1) treatment. The origin of the receptors is a man between 60 and 75 years old with urothelial cancer.

The chain recombines TRBV28 with TRBJ2-2, with TRBD2 matching 7 bases. V lost 10 bases to trimming and J lost 3 bases; unmatched junction nucleotides: 8. This CDR3 is 14 amino acids long. The germline CDR1 and CDR2 sequences are MDHEN and SYDVKM. Here the CDR3 DNA reads TGTGCCACCTACGGGGGGTCGGACACCGGGGAGCTGTTTTTT. Translating it yields CATYGGSDTGELFF.

Only one count was recorded for this clone. J is TRBJ1-4 and V is TRBV2, with TRBD1 matching 7 bases. The CDR3 runs to 14 residues. V was clipped by 4 bases and J by 7 bases; unmatched bases: 6. Germline lookup yields CDR1 SNHLY and CDR2 FYNNEI. This CDR3 is CASSGGTALEKLFF. Here the CDR3 DNA reads TGTGCCAGCAGTGGGGGGACAGCCCTTGAAAAACTGTTTTTT.

The genes are TRBV6-5 and TRBJ2-1, with TRBD2 matching over 9 bases. The CDR3 has 16 residues. Germline-derived CDR1 and CDR2 are MNHEY and SVGAGI. V shed 0 bases, J shed 10 bases, and the junction held 10 bases outside the gene matches. In DNA, the CDR3 is TGTGCCAGCAGTTACTCGATTATAGCGGGAGTTGACGAGCAGTTCTTC. Its protein product is CASSYSIIAGVDEQFF.

The chain carries TRBV7-9 and TRBJ2-1; 10 nucleotides line up with TRBD2. The CDR3 loop spans 15 amino acids. V lost 2 bases, J lost 5 bases, and 3 bases stayed unmatched. CDR1 and CDR2 (germline): SEHNR, FQNEAQ (reference sequence). CDR3: CASSLPSGGHNEQFF. The DNA for the CDR3 is TGTGCCAGCAGCTTACCTAGCGGGGGTCACAATGAGCAGTTCTTC.

The chain combines TRBV18 with TRBJ1-5; the match to TRBD1 covers 8 bases. Looked up from germline, CDR1 is KGHSH and CDR2 is LQKENI. J lost 4 bases, V lost 6 bases, and 8 bases had no gene match. The CDR3 consists of 15 residues. The CDR3 coding sequence is TGTGCCAGCTCTAAGGGGACAGGACAGAATCAGCCCCAGCATTTT. It codes for CASSKGTGQNQPQHF.

This clone was seen only once. For the CDR3, the DNA is TGTGCCTCCGACGGGACACCTTATTCCTACGAGCAGTACTTC. This translates into CASDGTPYSYEQYF. The V and J genes are TRBV30 and TRBJ2-7, with a possible D match to TRBD1 (6 bases). V gave up 7 bases and J gave up 1 base, with 17 bases separating them. The CDR3 extends over 14 amino acids. CDR1 and CDR2 (germline): GTSNPN, SVGIG (reference sequence).

As concerns this clone: This same CDR3 is encoded by further DNA sequences in the sample. V usage is TRBV7-2 and J usage is TRBJ2-3; D uncertain. CDR3 length: 15 residues. V was shortened by 1 base and J by 0 bases, with 8 bases between the two germline ends. Germline CDR1 is SGHTA and CDR2 is FQGNSA. The CDR3 reads CASSLVGASTDTQYF. The CDR3 region has the DNA TGTGCCAGCAGCTTAGTCGGAGCTAGCACAGATACGCAGTATTTT.

This chain connects TRBV7-6 to TRBJ2-7, with TRBD1 matching over 11 bases. Germline V gene lookup returns CDR1 SGHVS and CDR2 FNYEAQ. This CDR3 contains 14 residues. J was trimmed by 2 bases and V by 5 bases; bases with no gene match: 2. The CDR3 is CASSMGQGAYEQYF. The CDR3 region has the DNA TGTGCCAGCAGCATGGGACAGGGGGCCTACGAGCAGTACTTC.

The chain couples TRBV19 to TRBJ2-7, with D perhaps TRBD2 (6 bases). This CDR3 is built from 14 residues. Trimming removed 6 bases at V and 2 bases at J, with 14 bases between. Germline V gene sequence: CDR1 LNHDA, CDR2 SQIVND (reference sequence). CDR3 protein: CASRGGLGAYEQYF. The CDR3 nucleotides read TGTGCCAGTAGGGGAGGACTGGGAGCCTACGAGCAGTACTTC.

V gene TRBV4-1 combines with J gene TRBJ2-1; the match to TRBD2 covers 9 bases. CDR1 is MGHRA and CDR2 is YSYEKL in the germline V gene. This CDR3 contains 16 residues. J gave up 9 bases and V 2 bases, and 11 bases lay outside the gene matches. The CDR3 coding sequence is TGCGCCAGCAGCCAATCCGGCGGGGGGGCCGGTTTTGAGCAGTTCTTC. Translating gives CASSQSGGGAGFEQFF.

Turning to this clone: The sample has other DNA sequences that encode this CDR3 too. V gene TRBV19 combines with J gene TRBJ1-1, with a weak D call TRBD1 (5 bases). This CDR3 spans 14 amino acids. Germline loops: CDR1 LNHDA, CDR2 SQIVND (reference sequence). V dropped 0 bases and J dropped 1 base, with 6 bases sitting between them. The CDR3 loop is CASSIDRANTEAFF. CDR3 coding DNA: TGTGCCAGTAGTATAGACAGGGCGAACACTGAAGCTTTCTTT.

The rearrangement uses TRBV28 and TRBJ2-7; 8 bases line up with TRBD1. The CDR3 is 15 amino acids. Germline-derived CDR1 and CDR2 are MDHEN and SYDVKM. Trimming took 5 bases from V and 1 from J; bases not matched to a gene: 7. Here the CDR3 reads CASSSRGLGSYEQYF. In nucleotides, the CDR3 is TGTGCCAGCAGTAGCAGGGGGCTCGGGTCCTACGAGCAGTACTTC.

The chain employs TRBV15 and TRBJ2-7; maybe TRBD2 (5 bases). Germline V gene data show CDR1 as LNHNV and CDR2 as YYDKDF (reference sequence). Trimming pared 5 bases from V and 2 bases from J, leaving 13 bases between. This CDR3 comprises 14 residues. The CDR3 DNA reads TGTGCCACCAGCCGTGGGGAGCCCCCCTACGAGCAGTACTTC. Protein product: CATSRGEPPYEQYF.

This chain joins TRBV5-6 and TRBJ1-1; D perhaps matches TRBD1 (6 bases). Germline V CDR1 and CDR2: SGHDT, YYEEEE. The CDR3 has 15 amino acids. With 4 bases removed from V and 7 bases from J, the gap between germline ends came to 20 bases. CDR3 DNA sequence: TGTGCCAGCAGCCTTCTGACAGGTGTAGTGGTTGAAGCTTTCTTT. Its protein product is CASSLLTGVVVEAFF. Complete variable domain (other parts from reference TRBV5-6 and TRBJ1-1): DAGVTQSPTHLIKTRGQQVTLRCSPKSGHDTVSWYQQALGQGPQFIFQYYEEEERQRGNFPDRFSGHQFPNYSSELNVNALLLGDSALYLCASSLLTGVVVEAFFGQGTRLTVV.

The rearrangement links TRBV27 to TRBJ2-7, with D perhaps TRBD1 (6 bases). V lost 2 bases and J lost 0, with 14 bases in between. Germline CDR1 and CDR2: MNHEY and SMNVEV (reference sequence). CDR3 length: 16 amino acids. This chain's CDR3 is CASSLKGTRSSYEQYF. In nucleotides, the CDR3 is TGTGCCAGCAGTTTAAAAGGGACAAGGAGCTCCTACGAGCAGTACTTC.

V gene TRBV9 combines with J gene TRBJ2-5, with D possibly being TRBD2 (6 bases). This CDR3 is 14 amino acids long. The germline CDR1 and CDR2 sequences are SGDLS and YYNGEE. V was pared by 5 bases and J by 1 base, with 12 bases between. The CDR3 protein is CASSRASAQETQYF. The CDR3 nucleotides are TGTGCCAGCAGTAGGGCTAGCGCCCAAGAGACCCAGTACTTC.

This chain links TRBV5-1 with TRBJ2-1; 11 bases are shared with TRBD2. Trimming at V came to 2 bases and at J to 8 bases, leaving 3 bases not matched to a gene. The CDR3 sequence is 14 residues long. CDR1 SGHRS and CDR2 YFSETQ come from the germline V gene. CDR3 bases: TGCGCCAGCAGCTTTAGCGGGAGGGGCGATGAGCAGTTCTTC. Protein sequence: CASSFSGRGDEQFF.

There are a few counts of this clone. This chain joins TRBV4-1 and TRBJ1-5; 12 positions match TRBD1. Germline values: CDR1 MGHRA, CDR2 YSYEKL. The CDR3 runs to 16 residues. V lost 0 bases to trimming and J lost 6 bases; unmatched junction nucleotides: 3. The CDR3 loop is CASSQDGTGGGQPQHF. The CDR3 bases are TGCGCCAGCAGCCAAGACGGGACAGGGGGCGGTCAGCCCCAGCATTTT.

This clone was seen only a few times. The V call is TRBV30, the J call TRBJ2-7; possible D gene TRBD2, 5 bases. Germline lookup yields CDR1 GTSNPN and CDR2 SVGIG (reference sequence). This CDR3 has 14 amino acids. V was trimmed by 2 bases and J by 1 base, leaving 12 bases between them. CDR3 coding DNA: TGTGCCTGGAGTTCGGGCGGGTCTTCCTACGAGCAGTACTTC. Its translation is CAWSSGGSSYEQYF.

The CDR3 DNA is TGTGCCATCAGTGAAGGGACTTACCCCACCGGGGAGCTGTTTTTT. Protein product: CAISEGTYPTGELFF. This rearrangement joins TRBV10-3 to TRBJ2-2; D may be TRBD2 (6 bases). The CDR3 extends over 15 amino acids. CDR1 is ENHRY and CDR2 is SYGVKD in the germline V gene. Trimming stripped 3 bases from V and 4 bases from J, with 12 bases between.